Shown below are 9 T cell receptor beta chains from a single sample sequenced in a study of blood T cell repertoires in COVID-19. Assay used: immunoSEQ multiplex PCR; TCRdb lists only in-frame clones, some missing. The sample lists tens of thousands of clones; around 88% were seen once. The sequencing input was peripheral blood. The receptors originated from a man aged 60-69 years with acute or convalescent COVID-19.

The CDR3 sequence is CASGGTGSPSGEQFF. As DNA, the CDR3 is TGTGCCAGCGGAGGGACAGGGTCTCCCAGCGGTGAGCAGTTCTTC. The J gene is TRBJ2-1, the V gene TRBV7-9, with 9 positions matching TRBD1. This CDR3 spans 15 amino acids. The trim removed 8 bases at V and 9 bases at J, leaving 14 bases unmatched. Germline lookup yields CDR1 SEHNR and CDR2 FQNEAQ (reference sequence).

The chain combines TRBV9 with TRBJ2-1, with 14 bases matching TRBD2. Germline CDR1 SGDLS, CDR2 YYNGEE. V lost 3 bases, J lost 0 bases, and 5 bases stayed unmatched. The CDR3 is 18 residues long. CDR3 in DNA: TGTGCCAGCAGCGCCGGGACTAGCGGGAGTATCTCCTACAATGAGCAGTTCTTC. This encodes CASSAGTSGSISYNEQFF.

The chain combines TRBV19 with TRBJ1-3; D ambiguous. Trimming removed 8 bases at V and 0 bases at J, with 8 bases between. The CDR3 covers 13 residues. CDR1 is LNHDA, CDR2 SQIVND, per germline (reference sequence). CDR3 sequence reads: CASAKSSGNTIYF. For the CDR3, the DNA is TGTGCCAGTGCGAAGAGCTCTGGAAACACCATATATTTT.

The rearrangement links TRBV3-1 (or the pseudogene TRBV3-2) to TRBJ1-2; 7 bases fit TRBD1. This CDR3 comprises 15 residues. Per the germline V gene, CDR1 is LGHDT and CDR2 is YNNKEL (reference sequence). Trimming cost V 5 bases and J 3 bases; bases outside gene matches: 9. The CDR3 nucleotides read TGTGCCAGCAGCGAGGATGACAGGGATTACTATGGCTACACCTTC. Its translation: CASSEDDRDYYGYTF.

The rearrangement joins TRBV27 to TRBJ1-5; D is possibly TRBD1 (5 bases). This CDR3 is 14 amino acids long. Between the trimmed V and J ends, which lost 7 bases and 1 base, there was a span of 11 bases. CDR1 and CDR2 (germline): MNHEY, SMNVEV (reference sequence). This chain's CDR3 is CASTLGGSNQPQHF. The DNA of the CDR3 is TGTGCCAGCACCCTGGGGGGGAGCAATCAGCCCCAGCATTTT.

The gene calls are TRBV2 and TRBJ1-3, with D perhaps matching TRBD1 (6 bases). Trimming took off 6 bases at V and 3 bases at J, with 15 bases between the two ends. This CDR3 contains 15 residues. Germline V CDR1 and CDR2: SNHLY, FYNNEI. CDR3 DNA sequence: TGTGCCAGCAGGGAAAGGACAGAAAATGGAAACACCATATATTTT. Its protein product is CASRERTENGNTIYF.

CDR3 DNA: TGTGCCAGTAGTTCAGGGACTAGCGGGTACTCCTACAATGAGCAGTTCTTC. This codes for CASSSGTSGYSYNEQFF. The chain links TRBV19 to TRBJ2-1, with TRBD2 identical over 12 bases. This CDR3 is built from 17 residues. The V gene end was trimmed by 5 bases and the J gene end by 0 bases; junction bases not matched to a gene: 5. CDR1 is LNHDA, CDR2 SQIVND, per germline (reference sequence).

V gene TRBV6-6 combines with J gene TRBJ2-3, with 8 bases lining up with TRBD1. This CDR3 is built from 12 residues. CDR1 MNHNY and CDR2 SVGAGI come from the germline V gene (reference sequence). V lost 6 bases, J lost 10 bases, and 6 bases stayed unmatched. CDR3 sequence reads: CASRPGQGPQYF. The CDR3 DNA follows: TGTGCCAGCAGACCCGGACAGGGTCCGCAGTATTTT.

The CDR3 sequence is CASSGTGIRSYEQYF. The DNA for the CDR3 is TGCGCCAGCAGCGGGACAGGGATCAGATCCTACGAGCAGTACTTC. The chain has TRBV5-1 and TRBJ2-7, with 9 bases lining up with TRBD1. The V segment lost 4 bases and the J segment 1 base; nucleotides outside the gene matches: 6. Germline CDR1 and CDR2: SGHRS and YFSETQ. The CDR3 sequence is 15 residues long.